This TCR beta chain came from a study of blood T cell repertoires in COVID-19. Study context: COVID-19 samples, acute and convalescent, were from the United States, Italy and Spain. The analysed material was cDNA or gDNA that came from T cells, B-cell-depleted T cells, or PBMCs.

Per the study methods: The authors estimated nucleated cell counts from reference gene primer amplification. Data came from immunoSEQ multiplex PCR; TCRdb stores just in-frame clones and leaves some out. That table gives V, J and clone size, and the DNA gave D and trimming. The sample includes about 200,000 clones, about 80% of them seen just once. This clone turned up a few times. Germline V CDR1 and CDR2: ENHRY, SYGVKD. The V end lost 6 bases, the J end lost 10 bases, and 10 bases lay between the germline ends. This CDR3 has 11 residues. The V gene is TRBV10-3, the J gene TRBJ2-1; the D gene is possibly TRBD1 (5 bases). This TCR derives from a man aged 60 to 69 with acute or convalescent COVID-19. The sequenced sample was peripheral blood. In nucleotides, the CDR3 is TGTGCCATCAGGTTCCGACAGGAGCAGTTCTTC. Amino acids: CAIRFRQEQFF.